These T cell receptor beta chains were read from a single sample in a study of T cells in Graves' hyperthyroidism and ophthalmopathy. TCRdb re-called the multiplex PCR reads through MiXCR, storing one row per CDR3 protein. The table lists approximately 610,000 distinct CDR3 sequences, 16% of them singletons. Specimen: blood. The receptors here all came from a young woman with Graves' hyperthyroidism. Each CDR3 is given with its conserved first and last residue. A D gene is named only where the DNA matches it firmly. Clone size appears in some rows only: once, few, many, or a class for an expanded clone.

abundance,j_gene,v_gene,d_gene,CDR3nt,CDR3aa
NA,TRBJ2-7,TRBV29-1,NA,TGCAGCGTTGTAGACGGCCGCGAGCAGTACTTC,CSVVDGREQYF
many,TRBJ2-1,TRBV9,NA,TGTGCCAGCAGCGTAGCTTGGCCTAGCTCCTACAATGAGCAGTTCTTC,CASSVAWPSSYNEQFF
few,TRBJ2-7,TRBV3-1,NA,TGTGCCAGCAGCCCCAATAATGTAATCCACGAGCAGTACTTC,CASSPNNVIHEQYF
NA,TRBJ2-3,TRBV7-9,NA,TGTGCCAGCAGCTGGAGTAGCACAGATACGCAGTATTTT,CASSWSSTDTQYF
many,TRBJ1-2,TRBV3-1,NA,TGTGCCAGCAGTCCAGGGGTAAATGGCTACACCTTC,CASSPGVNGYTF
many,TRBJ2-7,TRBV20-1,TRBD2,TGCAGTGCTCCTCGGGGGGGCGAGCAGTACTTC,CSAPRGGEQYF
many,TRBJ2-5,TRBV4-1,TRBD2,TGCGCCAGCAGCCAGGAGCGGGGGGGCGCCGAGACCCAGTACTTC,CASSQERGGAETQYF
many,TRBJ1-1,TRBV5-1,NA,TGCGCCAGCAGCTTGGAACAGTGGGGCACTGAAGCTTTCTTT,CASSLEQWGTEAFF
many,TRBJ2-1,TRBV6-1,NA,TGTGCCAGCACCTTACAGGGTTTTGGTTTGTCCTACAATGAGCAGTTCTTC,CASTLQGFGLSYNEQFF
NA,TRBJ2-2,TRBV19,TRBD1,TGTGCCAGTAGTGCGAAGGCAGGGGGCACCGGGGAGCTGTTTTTT,CASSAKAGGTGELFF
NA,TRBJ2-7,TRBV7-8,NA,TGTGCCAGCAGCTTTTCAGACAGCACCTACGAGCAGTACTTC,CASSFSDSTYEQYF
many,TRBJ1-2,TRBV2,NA,TGTGCCAGCAGTGAAAACAGGGCCTTGGGGGGCTACACCTTC,CASSENRALGGYTF
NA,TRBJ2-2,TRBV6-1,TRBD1,TGTGCCAGCAGGGAACAGGGGGACACCGGGGAGCTGTTTTTT,CASREQGDTGELFF
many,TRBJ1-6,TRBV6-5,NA,TGTGCCAGCAGTTACTCGATCCAGGGAGGAGTAGTAGGTTCACCCCTCCACTTT,CASSYSIQGGVVGSPLHF
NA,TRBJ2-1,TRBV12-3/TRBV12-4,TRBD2,TGTGCCAGCAGTTTCGCTTTGGGACTAGCGAGGTTTGAGCAGTTCTTC,CASSFALGLARFEQFF
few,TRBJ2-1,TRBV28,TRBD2,TGTGCCAGCAGTTTATTGGGGGGGGGTCATAGTGAGCAGTTCTTC,CASSLLGGGHSEQFF
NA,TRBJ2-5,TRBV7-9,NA,TGTGCCAGCAGCTTTTGGACGGCGGAGACCCAGTACTTC,CASSFWTAETQYF
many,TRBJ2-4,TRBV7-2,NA,TGTGCCAGCAGCGGTTACCTCGAGAACATTCAGTACTTC,CASSGYLENIQYF
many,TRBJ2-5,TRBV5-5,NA,TGTGCCAGCAGCTTGGCCGGTCAGTACCAAGAGACCCAGTACTTC,CASSLAGQYQETQYF
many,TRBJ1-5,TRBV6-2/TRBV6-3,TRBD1,TGTGCCAGCAGCCAGGGGGCCACTCAGCCCCAGCATTTT,CASSQGATQPQHF
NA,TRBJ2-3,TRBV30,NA,TGTGCCTGGATTCTGGGCGCAGATACGCAGTATTTT,CAWILGADTQYF
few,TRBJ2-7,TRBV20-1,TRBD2,TGCAGTGCTACGGGGGGACTAGCGGGAGGGCGCTCCTACGAGCAGTACTTC,CSATGGLAGGRSYEQYF
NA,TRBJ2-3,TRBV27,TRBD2,TGTGCCACCCAGTTTCGGCTAGCGGGACCCACGCAGTATTTT,CATQFRLAGPTQYF
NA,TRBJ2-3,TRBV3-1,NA,TGTGCCAGCAGCGCGCAGCGGGGCACAGATACGCAGTATTTT,CASSAQRGTDTQYF
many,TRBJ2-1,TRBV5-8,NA,TGTGCCAGCAGCTTGGGCCTAGGGGCCTACAATGAGCAGTTCTTC,CASSLGLGAYNEQFF
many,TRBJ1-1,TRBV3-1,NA,TGTGCCAGCAGCCCACAACCGGGACGGCTAGGGGACACTGAAGCTTTCTTT,CASSPQPGRLGDTEAFF
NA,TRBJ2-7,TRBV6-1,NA,TGTGCCAGCAGTACGCCCACGAGACCCTACGAGCAGTACTTC,CASSTPTRPYEQYF
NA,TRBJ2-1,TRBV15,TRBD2,TGTGCCACCAGCTCTGCAGCGGGAGTTCTGCACAATGAGCAGTTCTTC,CATSSAAGVLHNEQFF
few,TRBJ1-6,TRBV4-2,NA,TGTGCCAGCAGCCAAGGACTAAGGACGGAATATAATTCACCCCTCCACTTT,CASSQGLRTEYNSPLHF
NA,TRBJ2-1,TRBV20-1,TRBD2,TGCAGTGCCCGAACGGAGCTAGCGGGAGGGGATTACAATGAGCAGTTCTTC,CSARTELAGGDYNEQFF
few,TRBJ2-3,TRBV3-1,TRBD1,TGTGCCAGCAGCGCGGGACAGGGTAGCGCAGATACGCAGTATTTT,CASSAGQGSADTQYF
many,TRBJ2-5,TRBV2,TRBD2,TGTGCCAGCAGTGACGCCGGGACTAGCGGGGGGGCATGGGGAGAGACCCAGTACTTC,CASSDAGTSGGAWGETQYF
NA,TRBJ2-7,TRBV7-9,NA,TGTGCCAGCAGCCGGCGGCCTGTGGGGGAGCAGTACTTC,CASSRRPVGEQYF
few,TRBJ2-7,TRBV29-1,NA,TGCAGCGTGATCCCCTCCACCTACGAGCAGTACTTC,CSVIPSTYEQYF
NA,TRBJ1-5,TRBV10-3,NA,TGTGCCATCAGGACAGAAAATAGCAATCAGCCCCAGCATTTT,CAIRTENSNQPQHF
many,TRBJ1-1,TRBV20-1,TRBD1,TGCAGTGCTAGCGCGACAGGGCCGGCTGAAGCTTTCTTT,CSASATGPAEAFF
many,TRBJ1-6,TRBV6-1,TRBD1,TGTGCCAGCAGTAGGGACAGGCCCACCCTCCACTTT,CASSRDRPTLHF
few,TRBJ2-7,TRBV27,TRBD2,TGTGCCAGCAGTCAACTCGCTGGACTAGCGGGGGGATCCAGTAACGAGCAGTACTTC,CASSQLAGLAGGSSNEQYF
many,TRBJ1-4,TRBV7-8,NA,TGTGCCAGCAGCCCAGGGGTTAATGAAAAACTGTTTTTT,CASSPGVNEKLFF
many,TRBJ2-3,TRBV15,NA,TGTGCCACCAGCAGAGATGCGGCGGGACCAACAGATACGCAGTATTTT,CATSRDAAGPTDTQYF